Presented here are 5 T cell receptor beta chains from one specimen sequenced in a study of blood T cell repertoires in COVID-19. Some clones are missing from TCRdb's copy, which holds only in-frame ones; the method was immunoSEQ multiplex PCR. The data hold roughly 220,000 clones, with less than 85% observed a single time. Sequenced sample: peripheral blood. These receptors originate from a woman in her seventies with acute or convalescent COVID-19.

The gene calls are TRBV5-1 and TRBJ2-7; TRBD2 matches at 9 bases. The CDR3 is 14 amino acids. With 8 bases clipped from V and 2 bases from J, the junction kept 8 bases outside the gene matches. Germline CDR1 reads SGHRS; CDR2 reads YFSETQ. The CDR3 coding sequence is TGCGCCAGTACGTCGACTAGCGGAACCTACGAGCAGTACTTC. It yields the protein CASTSTSGTYEQYF.

The chain joins TRBV7-6 to TRBJ2-3; 11 bases fit TRBD2. V was clipped by 5 bases and J by 4 bases; unmatched bases: 5. Germline CDR1 reads SGHVS; CDR2 reads FNYEAQ. This CDR3 is built from 15 residues. The DNA of the CDR3 is TGTGCCAGCAGCGCACTAGCGGGAGTATCAGATACGCAGTATTTT. Translating it yields CASSALAGVSDTQYF.

V gene TRBV19 combines with J gene TRBJ2-1, with TRBD1 matching over 8 bases. Trimming cost V 6 bases and J 4 bases; bases outside gene matches: 8. CDR1 and CDR2 (germline): LNHDA, SQIVND (reference sequence). The CDR3 spans 15 residues. CDR3 DNA: TGTGCCAGTAGCGACCAGGGGGCGGGATACAATGAGCAGTTCTTC. This codes for CASSDQGAGYNEQFF.

V gene TRBV13 combines with J gene TRBJ2-5, with TRBD2 matching 11 bases. This CDR3 has 17 amino acids. Unmatched junction bases numbered 11, after V lost 3 bases and J lost 5 bases. CDR1 is PRHDT and CDR2 is FYEKMQ in the germline V gene (reference sequence). CDR3 nucleotide sequence: TGTGCCAGCAGCTTGGCCGGGACTAGCGGTCCTAGGGAGACCCAGTACTTC. It yields the protein CASSLAGTSGPRETQYF.

This clone was observed a single time. The chain recombines TRBV11-2 with TRBJ2-7; TRBD2 aligns across 9 bases. V lost 4 bases, J lost 7 bases, and 5 bases stayed unmatched. Germline V lookup: CDR1 SGHAT, CDR2 FQNNGV. The CDR3 is 13 residues long. CDR3 DNA: TGTGCCAGCAGCTCGGGACTAGCTGAAGAGCAGTACTTC. It encodes CASSSGLAEEQYF.